Listed below are T cell receptor beta chains from one sample, sequenced in a study of CD8 T cells in ankylosing spondylitis. From the 5' RACE reads, TCRdb called clonotypes with MiXCR, one entry per CDR3 protein. This sample carries roughly 180,000 distinct CDR3 sequences, roughly 10% of them seen once, and the ten largest clones take around 15%. The sample taken for sequencing was blood, either unsorted or a sorted T cell fraction (not recorded which). Receptor source: a female donor with ankylosing spondylitis or in good health (not recorded which). Each CDR3 is given with its conserved first and last residue. The D gene is left open where the match is weak. Part of the rows lack a size; the others show once, few, many or a class for expanded clones.

clone_size	v_call	d_call	j_call	cdr3_nt	cdr3_aa
many	TRBV9	TRBD2	TRBJ2-1	TGTGCCAGCAGTGAATATAGCGGGAGGAACCAAAACAATGAGCAGTTCTTC	CASSEYSGRNQNNEQFF
NA	TRBV6-1	NA	TRBJ2-7	TGTGCCAGCAAACCCTCCAGGGGAGGTTTCGACGAGCAGTACTTC	CASKPSRGGFDEQYF
few	TRBV6-5	NA	TRBJ1-4	TGTGCCAGCAGTTACTCGCAGGGGAATGAAAAACTGTTTTTT	CASSYSQGNEKLFF
few	TRBV5-6	TRBD2	TRBJ2-2	TGTGCCAGCAGTTCCGACCTAGCGGAAATCGGGACCGGGGAGCTGTTTTTT	CASSSDLAEIGTGELFF
many	TRBV5-1	NA	TRBJ2-5	TGCGCCAGCAGCTCCATGGTGGAAGAGACCCAGTACTTC	CASSSMVEETQYF
many	TRBV7-9	NA	TRBJ2-6	TGTGCCAGCAGCCCGACAGGACGTGGGGCCAACGTCCTGACTTTC	CASSPTGRGANVLTF
NA	TRBV7-9	NA	TRBJ1-1	TGTGCCAGCAGCTTCACGGGGGGCATAGTGAACACTGAAGCTTTCTTT	CASSFTGGIVNTEAFF
many	TRBV5-1	NA	TRBJ2-1	TGCGCCAGCTATGAGGCCGGTGAGCAGTTCTTC	CASYEAGEQFF
NA	TRBV7-2	NA	TRBJ1-1	TGTGCCAGCAGCTTAGTGCGGTTCATGAACACTGAAGCTTTCTTT	CASSLVRFMNTEAFF
NA	TRBV6-1	NA	TRBJ2-1	TGTGCCAGCTTCCCTAAGGGGTTCCCGGATAGCTCCTACAATGAGCAGTTCTTC	CASFPKGFPDSSYNEQFF
many	TRBV7-9	NA	TRBJ2-2	TGTGCCAGCAGCGAAAGTGCCGGGGAGCTGTTTTTT	CASSESAGELFF
NA	TRBV7-6	TRBD2	TRBJ2-7	TGTGCCAGCAGCCCGGGACTAGCGATCCACGAGCAGTACTTC	CASSPGLAIHEQYF
many	TRBV20-1	NA	TRBJ2-7	TGCAGTGCCGAAGGCAGGGCTCCAGAGCAGTACTTC	CSAEGRAPEQYF
NA	TRBV27	NA	TRBJ2-2	TGTGCCAGCAACAGACTTCCGAACACCGGGGAGCTGTTTTTT	CASNRLPNTGELFF
few	TRBV19	NA	TRBJ1-5	TGTGCCACCCTACGGGGACTTAATCAGCCCCAGCATTTT	CATLRGLNQPQHF
NA	TRBV4-3	NA	TRBJ2-3	TGCGCCAGCAGCCAAGATGGAACCTCCAGGGATACGCAGTATTTT	CASSQDGTSRDTQYF
few	TRBV9	NA	TRBJ1-1	TGTGCCAGCAGCGCCCCGAGAGGTGAAGCTTTCTTT	CASSAPRGEAFF
few	TRBV4-3	NA	TRBJ1-3	TGCGCCAGCAGCCAAGCCAGGCCCAGCTCTGGAAACACCATATATTTT	CASSQARPSSGNTIYF
NA	TRBV6-1	TRBD2	TRBJ2-1	TGTGCCAGCAGATGGCCCTTAGCGGGAGGCCTCCAGAGGGAGTTCTTC	CASRWPLAGGLQREFF
many	TRBV12-3/TRBV12-4	TRBD2	TRBJ2-1	TGTGCCAGCAGCTATCTAGCGGGAGTGGATAATGAGCAGTTCTTC	CASSYLAGVDNEQFF
few	TRBV2	TRBD1	TRBJ2-7	TGTGCCAGCCGCCTCCCCGGACAGGGGAAGAACGAGCAGTACTTC	CASRLPGQGKNEQYF
many	TRBV10-1	TRBD2	TRBJ2-3	TGCGCCAGCAGTCCCGGACTAGCGGGAGAAGAAGATACGCAGTATTTT	CASSPGLAGEEDTQYF
NA	TRBV30	TRBD1	TRBJ2-7	TGTGCCTGGAGTGTAGGCAGGGGGCCCTACGAGCAGTACTTC	CAWSVGRGPYEQYF
NA	TRBV7-6	TRBD2	TRBJ2-1	TGTGCCAGCAGCTTAGGGGGAGGGCTAGCGGGATACAATGAGCAGTTCTTC	CASSLGGGLAGYNEQFF
NA	TRBV6-2/TRBV6-3	NA	TRBJ2-7	TGTGCCAGCAGTGGGTTGGAGGCTCTCTCCTACGAGCAGTACTTC	CASSGLEALSYEQYF
NA	TRBV2	TRBD2	TRBJ2-3	TGTGCCAGCAGTGAAAGCGGGACGGGGACAGATACGCAGTATTTT	CASSESGTGTDTQYF
many	TRBV2	TRBD1	TRBJ1-4	TGTGCCAGCAGCCCCGGGCCAAGGGGACAGGATAATGAAAAACTGTTTTTT	CASSPGPRGQDNEKLFF
few	TRBV24-1	NA	TRBJ2-1	TGTGCCACCCGGTCACTTCAAGGCAATGAGCAGTTCTTC	CATRSLQGNEQFF
many	TRBV7-9	TRBD1	TRBJ2-7	TGTGCCAGCAGCAAGGGGGCTGGAGCCTACGAGCAGTACTTC	CASSKGAGAYEQYF
many	TRBV11-2	NA	TRBJ2-3	TGTGCCAGCAGGACCTTTGGGGACGGATCCACAGATACGCAGTATTTT	CASRTFGDGSTDTQYF
many	TRBV29-1	TRBD2	TRBJ2-3	TGCAGCGACGGGACTAGCGGGAGTGCAGATACGCAGTATTTT	CSDGTSGSADTQYF
many	TRBV29-1	NA	TRBJ2-7	TGCAGCGTTGGCGAGAGCTCCTACGAGCAGTACTTC	CSVGESSYEQYF
many	TRBV4-3	NA	TRBJ1-2	TGCGCCAGCAGCCAAGTAGGGATTGGCTACACCTTC	CASSQVGIGYTF
many	TRBV24-1	NA	TRBJ2-1	TGTGCCACCAGTGGACCCGGGACAAGGGGTAATGAGCAGTTCTTC	CATSGPGTRGNEQFF
NA	TRBV6-4	TRBD2	TRBJ2-5	TGTGCCAGCAGTGAACGGCCGGGAGGTGGAGAGACCCAGTACTTC	CASSERPGGGETQYF
NA	TRBV6-5	NA	TRBJ1-1	TGTGCCAGCAACCGGCAGGGTTCTGAAGCTTTCTTT	CASNRQGSEAFF
NA	TRBV9	NA	TRBJ2-3	TGTGCCAGCAGCGAGGGGGTGAGCAGAACAGATACGCAGTATTTT	CASSEGVSRTDTQYF
many	TRBV15	NA	TRBJ1-2	TGTGCCACCAGCAGCCACAGGGCGAGCTATGGCTACACCTTC	CATSSHRASYGYTF
NA	TRBV7-9	NA	TRBJ2-7	TGTGCCAGCACCCAGACGTCGACCTACGAGCAGTACTTC	CASTQTSTYEQYF
few	TRBV5-1	NA	TRBJ1-1	TGCGCCAGCAGCCTAATTAACACTGAAGCTTTCTTT	CASSLINTEAFF
few	TRBV7-9	TRBD2	TRBJ2-3	TGTGCCAGCAGCCCTACGAGCGGGAGAGAAATAGATACGCAGTATTTT	CASSPTSGREIDTQYF
few	TRBV12-3/TRBV12-4	NA	TRBJ1-5	TGTGCCAGCAGTTTCGCAGGAGGAAGGCCCCAGCATTTT	CASSFAGGRPQHF
few	TRBV30	NA	TRBJ2-2	TGTGCCTGGAGTGCGGGTCAGGGAAACACCGGGGAGCTGTTTTTT	CAWSAGQGNTGELFF
NA	TRBV7-9	NA	TRBJ2-1	TGTGCCAGCAGCTTAGTCCGGAGCTATGAGCAGTTCTTC	CASSLVRSYEQFF
few	TRBV20-1	TRBD2	TRBJ2-1	TGCAGTGCTATAAATTTTCTAGCGGAAGAGGTGGATGAGCAGTTCTTC	CSAINFLAEEVDEQFF
NA	TRBV27	TRBD2	TRBJ2-5	TGTGCCAGCAGTCCTACGACTAGCGGGGAGACCCAGTACTTC	CASSPTTSGETQYF